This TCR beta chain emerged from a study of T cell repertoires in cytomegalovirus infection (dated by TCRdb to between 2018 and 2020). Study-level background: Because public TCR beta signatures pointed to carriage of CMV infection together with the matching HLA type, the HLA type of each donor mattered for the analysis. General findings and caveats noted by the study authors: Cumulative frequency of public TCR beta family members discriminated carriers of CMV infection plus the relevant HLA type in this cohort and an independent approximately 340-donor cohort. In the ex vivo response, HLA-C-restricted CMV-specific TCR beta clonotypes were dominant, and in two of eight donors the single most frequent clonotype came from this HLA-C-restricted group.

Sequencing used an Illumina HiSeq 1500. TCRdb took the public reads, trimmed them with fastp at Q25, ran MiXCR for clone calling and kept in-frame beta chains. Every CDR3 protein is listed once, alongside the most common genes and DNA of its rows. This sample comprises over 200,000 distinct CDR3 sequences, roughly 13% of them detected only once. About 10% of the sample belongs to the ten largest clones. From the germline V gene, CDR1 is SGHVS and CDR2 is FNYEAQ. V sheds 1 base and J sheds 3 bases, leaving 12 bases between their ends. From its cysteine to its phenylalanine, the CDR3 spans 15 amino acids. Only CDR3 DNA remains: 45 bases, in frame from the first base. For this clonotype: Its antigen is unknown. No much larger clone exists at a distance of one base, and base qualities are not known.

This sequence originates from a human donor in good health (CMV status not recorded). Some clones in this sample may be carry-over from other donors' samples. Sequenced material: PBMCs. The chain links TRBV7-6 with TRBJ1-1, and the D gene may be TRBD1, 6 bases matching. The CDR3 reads CASSLVRGADTEAFF. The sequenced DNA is TGTGCCAGCAGCTTAGTCCGGGGGGCGGACACTGAAGCTTTCTTT. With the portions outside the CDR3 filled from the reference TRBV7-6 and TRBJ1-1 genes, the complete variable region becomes GAGVSQSPRYKVTKRGQDVALRCDPISGHVSLYWYRQALGQGPEFLTYFNYEAQQDKSGLPNDRFSAERPEGSISTLTIQRTEQRDSAMYRCASSLVRGADTEAFFGQGTRLTVV.